This TCR beta chain was recorded in a study of cytomegalovirus exposure and HLA in healthy donors (dated by TCRdb to about 2017). Regarding the complete study: According to an earlier analysis of 450 to 650 of the donors, about 180 million T cells yielded roughly 100 million unique TCR beta sequences and approximately 300 Gb of sequence data. An early release that covered roughly 600 HLA-typed donors contained 300 to 350 gigabases of sequencing data and 65 million to 100 million unique TCR sequences. Among the roughly 390 genotyped donors, about 85% belonged to the genetic ancestry cluster associated with self-reported Caucasian donors. The aim of the study was to test whether cataloging public T cell receptors could identify signatures of past pathogen exposure. The T cell repertoires of 550 to 850 subjects were profiled by immunosequencing and related to cytomegalovirus serostatus. A separate validation cohort of roughly 120 different subjects was used in addition to the 666-subject first cohort. The study combined high-throughput TCR immunosequencing, statistical association of individual TCRs with disease status, and machine learning to predict cytomegalovirus infection status. A later analysis re-analyzed previously published TCR beta repertoires from several hundred donors and added high-resolution HLA genotyping to study TCR occurrence patterns. Rather than drawing on any new phenotypic data, the later analysis identified candidate immune exposures from TCR beta sequences and the way those sequences occurred across donors. In an earlier analysis of roughly 580 of the donors, high-throughput TCR beta sequencing was used to judge whether each TCR beta V gene segment behaved as functional or pseudogenic. Donor age, sex, ethnicity and CMV serostatus were collected together with the repertoire data. In a later genetic analysis, genome-wide SNP genotypes for about 65% of the roughly 670 donors were used, and that subset was treated as a discovery cohort. Every discovery cohort repertoire had been produced on one sequencing platform. Class I and class II HLA loci were covered by the typing at four-digit resolution. The number of typed donors differed by locus: roughly 620-640 for A, B, C, DRB1 and DQB1; some 540 for DQA1; 606 for DPA1; and some 470 for DPB1. Because of strong linkage in the cohort, roughly 5 DR-DQ haplotypes were treated as single units for association and clustering. Among under 450 genotyped donors of the cohort, an average of roughly 240,000 unique TCR beta nucleotide sequences were sequenced per donor, roughly 20% of them non-productive. On the study overall, not on this receptor specifically: A total of some 180 TCR beta chains were listed by the study as associated with cytomegalovirus. Presence/absence analyses assumed roughly uniform sequencing depth across donors, an assumption that may not hold. A further reported finding was that TCR beta sequences accurately predicted the HLA-A and HLA-B alleles for most subjects in the first cohort. Three of the identified cytomegalovirus-associated TCR beta chains were confirmed in vitro to be specific for cytomegalovirus antigens. The classifier was reported to diagnose cytomegalovirus status with high specificity and sensitivity in both the original cohort and the validation cohort. Because counts were too low, 15 to 20 rarely observed V segments, including chromosome 9 orphons, were left out of the earlier analysis of 500 to 650 of the donors. It was suggested by the authors that the approach could potentially be generalized to other disease states and immunological phenotypes. In an earlier analysis of approximately 590 of the donors, most TCR beta V segments were observed in productive rearrangements about 87% or about 30% of the time, broadly matching IMGT annotations. Compared with equally common non-associated chains, HLA-associated TCR beta chains in a later analysis were more clonally expanded and had lower generation probabilities. In this cohort, only TCR beta chains were sequenced, and detectable features were limited by the absence of alpha or paired-chain data. In a later genetic analysis, fewer N-insertions in productive TCRs were reported among donors in an Asian-associated ancestry cluster than the roughly 640-donor mean. The only immune exposure information available for the cohort was CMV serostatus. Linkage disequilibrium might explain the correlated functional status among segregating V segments, but an unknown experimental factor could not be ruled out. Assigning TCR associations to individual alleles was difficult when HLA alleles, especially DR and DQ, strongly co-occurred. A later analysis associated 17,000 or so TCR beta sequences with specific HLA alleles at a false discovery rate of 0.05. While some public TCRs were present in many individuals, most TCR sequences turned up only very rarely across donors. A group of highly shared sequence variants was considered likely to be a technical artifact of the sequencing pipeline. In a later analysis, most CMV-associated TCR beta chains were found to appear HLA-restricted, with HLA associations seemingly driven largely by CMV exposure. The 87-base-pair reads could not distinguish some IMGT-functional V segments, including TRBV6-2 and TRBV6-3, so those segments were excluded. According to a later analysis, parvovirus B19, influenza, CMV and Epstein-Barr virus appeared linked to several top co-occurrence clusters. A later genetic analysis associated a missense DCLRE1C variant with V-gene and J-gene trimming of TCR beta chains, and an independent cohort replicated the association. Because HLA typing was missing for some donors at each locus, association tests included only the typed subset. In a later analysis, TCR association rates were found to vary across HLA loci, with the most associated TCRs seen for DRB1 alleles and the fewest for HLA-C alleles.

As for this clone: Its antigen has not been determined. There are no base qualities to consult, and no much larger clone falls within one base.

In total, approximately 610 healthy bone marrow donors made up the cohort. At the time of sampling, every cohort member was nominally healthy, though immune exposures that went unrecorded were likely present. The donor was CMV seronegative and was included in the group of 352 seronegative cohort members. A peripheral blood sample was collected from each donor, and TCR beta sequencing was performed on peripheral blood mononuclear cells. The Qiagen DNeasy Blood Extraction Kit was used to extract genomic DNA from the blood cell samples. Libraries came from the immunoSEQ multiplex PCR assay. For the multiplex PCR, a mixture combining 60 forward primers for TCR Vbeta segments and 13 reverse primers for TCR Jbeta segments was used. The CDR3 region of rearranged TCR beta genes was amplified from genomic DNA with a multiplex PCR assay. The amplified TCR beta libraries were sequenced on the Illumina HiSeq System as 87-base-pair reads. In the source study's methods: A later analysis counted about 80 million unique TCR beta chains across the 600 to 850 repertoires, and some 11 million of these chains were shared by at least two donors. Raw reads were error-corrected and collapsed into unique sequences with a nearest-neighbor algorithm that merged closely related sequences to remove PCR and sequencing errors. Alignment of CDR3 sequences to IMGT reference sequences was used to assign V, D and J gene segments. For a sequence to be retained, a match of at least six nucleotides was required to both a V gene segment and a J gene segment. A rearrangement counted as productive if the CDR3 had no stop codons and remained in frame with V and J, and every other rearrangement counted as non-productive. Following IMGT convention, CDR3 was defined as the stretch from the second conserved V-encoded cysteine up to the conserved J-encoded phenylalanine. The earlier analysis of approximately 590 of the donors excluded any sequence lacking an unambiguous match to a single V gene segment. In an earlier analysis of around 590 of the donors, a V segment was called functional when productive rearrangements were above 56.7%, and segregating when the standard deviation between donors exceeded 5%. A statistical classification framework was developed to diagnose cytomegalovirus status using the catalog of TCR beta chain sequences. In a later analysis, TCR nucleotide sequences were compared against IMGT/GENE-DB human TR gene sequences so that V and J genes could be assigned. Using the TCRdist pipeline, a later analysis assigned CDR3 sequences along with most-parsimonious VDJ recombination scenarios. A later analysis defined each TCR beta chain by its CDR3 amino acid sequence plus V-gene family, and excluded reads lacking a unique V-gene family. In a later analysis, 500 to 650 highly shared, low-generation-probability nucleotide sequences were removed to address suspected cross-contamination and a sequencing artifact. In a later analysis, a clonal expansion index for each public chain was calculated from normalized within-repertoire ranks of inferred template counts. Generation probabilities in a later analysis came from a VDJ recombination model fitted to out-of-frame rearrangements, and those results were checked against IGoR. Hypergeometric tests were used in a later analysis to score TCR-TCR, TCR-HLA and TCR-CMV co-occurrence, with a repertoire-size bias correction applied to the TCR pairs. To estimate false discovery rates, a later analysis permuted the HLA or CMV assignments 20 times. In a later analysis, co-occurring TCRs were grouped with DBSCAN, and TCRdist sequence similarity was added when clustering was performed within HLA-allele-positive subsets. For co-occurrence clustering, repertoires with fewer than 30,000 or more than 120,000 public chains were excluded, along with about five repertoires with anomalous nucleotide sharing. This is the immuneACCESS table as TCRdb keeps it, with only in-frame sequences that have V and J called. A part of the clones is gone; compared with another copy, unresolved V genes explain less than half, and the rest is unexplained. The DNA gave D and trimming, while V, J and clone size come from that table. The sample table holds 200,000 to 250,000 clones, of which approximately 84% were seen once. Together, the top ten hold more than 0.45% of the sample.

CDR1 and CDR2 are drawn from the germline V gene: SGHRS, YFSETQ. The CDR3 goes from the cysteine to the phenylalanine over 15 residues. The CDR3 DNA has 45 bases and is translated from base 1. V is cut by 2 bases and J by 5 bases, and the space between the germline ends is 16 bases. The chain is encoded by TRBV5-1 joined to TRBJ2-5, with no confident D gene call. The receptor's source is a woman between 40 and 50 years old in good health and CMV-seronegative. The sample comprised PBMCs. The CDR3: CASSFSRDSLETQYF. The sequenced DNA is TGCGCCAGCAGCTTCTCCCGAGACTCCTTGGAGACCCAGTACTTC.